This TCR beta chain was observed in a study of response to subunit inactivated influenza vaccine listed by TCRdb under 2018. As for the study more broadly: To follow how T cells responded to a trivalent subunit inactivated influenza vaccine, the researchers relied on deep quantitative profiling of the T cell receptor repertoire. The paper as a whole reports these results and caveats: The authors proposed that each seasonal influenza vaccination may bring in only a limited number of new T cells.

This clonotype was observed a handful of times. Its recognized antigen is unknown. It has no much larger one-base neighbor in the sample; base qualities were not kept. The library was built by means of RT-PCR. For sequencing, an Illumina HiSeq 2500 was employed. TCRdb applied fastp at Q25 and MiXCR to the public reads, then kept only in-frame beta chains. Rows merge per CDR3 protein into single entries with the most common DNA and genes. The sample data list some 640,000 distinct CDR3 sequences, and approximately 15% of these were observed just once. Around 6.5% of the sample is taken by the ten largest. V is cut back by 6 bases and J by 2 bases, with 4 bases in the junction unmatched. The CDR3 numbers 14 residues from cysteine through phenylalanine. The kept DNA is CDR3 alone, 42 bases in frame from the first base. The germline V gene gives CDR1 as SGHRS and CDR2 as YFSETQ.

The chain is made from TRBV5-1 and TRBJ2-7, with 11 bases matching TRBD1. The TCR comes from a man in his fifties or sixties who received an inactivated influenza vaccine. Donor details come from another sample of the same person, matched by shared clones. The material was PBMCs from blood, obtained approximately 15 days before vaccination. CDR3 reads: CASTGQGAAYEQYF. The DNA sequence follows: TGCGCCAGCACCGGACAGGGGGCGGCCTACGAGCAGTACTTC.